This TCR beta chain was captured by sequencing in a study of blood T cell repertoires in COVID-19. Allocation to cohorts depended on clinical history reported by the participants. Recovered status in Cohort 3 required two negative PCRs, clearance, or symptom resolution. Profiling relied on immunoSEQ multiplex PCR, and the TCRdb table lists in-frame clones only, not all of them. The sample contains 200,000 to 300,000 clones, over 75% of which appear only once. The sample taken for sequencing was PBMCs or T cells enriched from blood (not recorded which). This receptor was obtained from a man aged 40-49 years who had recovered from COVID-19.

DNA of the CDR3: TGTGCCAGCAGCTTGACGGGAGTGGGGAATGAGCAGTTCTTC. Amino acids: CASSLTGVGNEQFF. V gene TRBV5-6 combines with J gene TRBJ2-1, with D perhaps TRBD2 (6 bases). Germline V gives CDR1 SGHDT, CDR2 YYEEEE. This CDR3 spans 14 amino acids. V was shortened by 1 base and J by 7 bases, with 12 bases between the two germline ends.